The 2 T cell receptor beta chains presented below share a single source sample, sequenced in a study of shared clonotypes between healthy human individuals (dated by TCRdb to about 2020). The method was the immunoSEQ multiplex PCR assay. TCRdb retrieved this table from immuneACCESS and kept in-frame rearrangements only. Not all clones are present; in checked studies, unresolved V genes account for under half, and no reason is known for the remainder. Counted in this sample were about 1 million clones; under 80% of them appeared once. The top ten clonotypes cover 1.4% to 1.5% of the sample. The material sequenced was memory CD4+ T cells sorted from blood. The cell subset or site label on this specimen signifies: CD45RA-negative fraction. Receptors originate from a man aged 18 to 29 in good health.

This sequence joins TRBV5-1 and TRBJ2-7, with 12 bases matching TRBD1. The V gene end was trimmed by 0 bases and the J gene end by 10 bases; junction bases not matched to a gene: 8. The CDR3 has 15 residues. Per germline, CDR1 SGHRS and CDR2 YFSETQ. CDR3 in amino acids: CASSLVLGQGAGQYF. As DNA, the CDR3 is TGCGCCAGCAGCTTGGTTTTGGGACAGGGGGCCGGCCAGTACTTC.

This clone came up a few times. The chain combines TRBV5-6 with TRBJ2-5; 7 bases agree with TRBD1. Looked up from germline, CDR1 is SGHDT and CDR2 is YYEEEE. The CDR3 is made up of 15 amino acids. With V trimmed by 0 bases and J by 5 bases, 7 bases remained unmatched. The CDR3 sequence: CASSLVGTAGETQYF. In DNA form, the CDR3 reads TGTGCCAGCAGCTTGGTTGGGACAGCAGGGGAGACCCAGTACTTC.